Here is one T cell receptor (beta chain) with its context. This table comes from immunoSEQ multiplex PCR, and its TCRdb copy is limited to in-frame clones, with some not included. The sample gives about 92,000 clones, approximately 80% of which show up once; 5.8% is in the top ten. This sample stems from a study of OX40 agonist ivuxolimab in advanced cancers. This CDR3 is built from 16 residues. V was clipped by 0 bases and J by 4 bases; unmatched bases: 5. Per the germline V gene, CDR1 is SGHRS and CDR2 is YFSETQ. This material consisted of CD4+ or CD8+ T cells sorted from blood, taken in a trial of the OX40 agonist ivuxolimab. V usage is TRBV5-1 and J usage is TRBJ2-2, with TRBD1 matching 8 bases. The sequence was obtained from an adult with an advanced solid tumor such as melanoma, head and neck, liver or kidney cancer. CDR3 bases: TGCGCCAGCAGCTTGGTGCGGACAGGGACCACCGGGGAGCTGTTTTTT. It yields the protein CASSLVRTGTTGELFF.